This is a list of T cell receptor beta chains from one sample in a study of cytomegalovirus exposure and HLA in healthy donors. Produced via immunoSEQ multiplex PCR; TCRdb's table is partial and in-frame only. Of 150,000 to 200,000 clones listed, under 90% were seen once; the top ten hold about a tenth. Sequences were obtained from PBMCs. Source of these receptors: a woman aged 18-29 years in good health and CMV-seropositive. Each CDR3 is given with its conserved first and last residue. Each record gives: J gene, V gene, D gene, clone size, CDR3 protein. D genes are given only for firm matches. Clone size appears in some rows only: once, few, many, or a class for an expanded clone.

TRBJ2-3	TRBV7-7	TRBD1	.	CASSGTGSTQYF
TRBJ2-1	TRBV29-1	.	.	CSVQTRMGTAPYNEQFF
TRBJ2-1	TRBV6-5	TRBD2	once	CASKRGGRESQQFF
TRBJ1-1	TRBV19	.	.	CASSIVQEGTEAFF
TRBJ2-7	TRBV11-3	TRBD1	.	CASSLDRDYEQYF
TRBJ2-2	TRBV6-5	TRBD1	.	CASSYPRGLGGELFF
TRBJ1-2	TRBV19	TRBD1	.	CATSDRGQAEGRYGYTF
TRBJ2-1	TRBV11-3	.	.	CASSYDTGFALYNEQFF
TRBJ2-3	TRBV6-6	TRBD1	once	CASSYSDRGGTDTQYF
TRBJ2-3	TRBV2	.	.	CASRDTGWGSTDTQYF
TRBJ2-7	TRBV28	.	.	CASGSAGTGSYEQYF
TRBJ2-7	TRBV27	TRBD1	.	CASSLDRVSYEQYF
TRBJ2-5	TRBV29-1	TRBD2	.	CSGWGQGFSSGRRDF
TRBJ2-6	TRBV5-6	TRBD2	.	CASAGVPGANVLTF
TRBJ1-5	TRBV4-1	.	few	CASSQGHLNQPQHF
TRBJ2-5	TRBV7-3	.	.	CASSLLGTGKETQYF
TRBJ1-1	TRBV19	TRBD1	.	CASSFHRQGTEAFF
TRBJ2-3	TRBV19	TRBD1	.	CASGQGGTDTQYF
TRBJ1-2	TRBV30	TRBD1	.	CAWSPTGVLGYTF
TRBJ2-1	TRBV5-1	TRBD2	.	CASSLPGLVGNEQFF
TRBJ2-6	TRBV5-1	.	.	CASSLVHGANVLTF
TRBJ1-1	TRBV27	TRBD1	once	CASSLGQDHTEAFF
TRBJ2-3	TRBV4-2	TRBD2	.	CASRDLAAWEHTQYF
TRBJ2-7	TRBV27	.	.	CASSRPGTRNYEQYF
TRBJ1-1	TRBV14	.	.	CASSQVMNTEAFF
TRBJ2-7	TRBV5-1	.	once	CASSLVGGTGYEQYF
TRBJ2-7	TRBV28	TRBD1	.	CASTQPTGGAYEQYF
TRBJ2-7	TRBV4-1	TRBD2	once	CASSLGLAGVYEQYF
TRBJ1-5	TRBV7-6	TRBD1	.	CASSLLRGPVLQPQHF
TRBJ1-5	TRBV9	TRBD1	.	CASSGTGGNQPQHF
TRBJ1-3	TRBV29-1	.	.	CSVGVSGNTIYF
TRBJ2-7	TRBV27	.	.	CASSPYYEQYF
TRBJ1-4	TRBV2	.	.	CASSEIGVGSTTNEKLFF
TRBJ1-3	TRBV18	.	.	CASSEDGNTIYF
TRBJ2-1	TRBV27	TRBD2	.	CASSLRASGLSYNEQFF
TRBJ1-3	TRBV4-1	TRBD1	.	CASRPGTASGNTIYF
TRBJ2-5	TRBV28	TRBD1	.	CASSTGGPRETQYF
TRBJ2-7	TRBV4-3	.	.	CASSQEIVEAYEQYF
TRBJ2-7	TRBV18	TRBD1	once	CASSPSRTGNEQYF
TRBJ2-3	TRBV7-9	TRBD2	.	CASSLRLAGTDTQYF
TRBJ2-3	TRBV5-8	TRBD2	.	CASSDPGLASDTQYF
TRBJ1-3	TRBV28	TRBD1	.	CASSLVAGGKFGNTIYF
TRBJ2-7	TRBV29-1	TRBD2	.	CSVETSGSYEQYF
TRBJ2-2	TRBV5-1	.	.	CASSLAAVSGELFF
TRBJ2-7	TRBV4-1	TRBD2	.	CASSQESGRGVEQYF
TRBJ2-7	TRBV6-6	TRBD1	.	CASKTGRVYEQYF
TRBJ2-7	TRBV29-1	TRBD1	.	CSVLSGQGGVQYF
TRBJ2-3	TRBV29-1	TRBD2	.	CSVDKGTGGDTQYF
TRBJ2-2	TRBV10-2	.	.	CASSELNTGELFF
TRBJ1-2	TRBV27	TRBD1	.	CASSLIGQGAYGYTF